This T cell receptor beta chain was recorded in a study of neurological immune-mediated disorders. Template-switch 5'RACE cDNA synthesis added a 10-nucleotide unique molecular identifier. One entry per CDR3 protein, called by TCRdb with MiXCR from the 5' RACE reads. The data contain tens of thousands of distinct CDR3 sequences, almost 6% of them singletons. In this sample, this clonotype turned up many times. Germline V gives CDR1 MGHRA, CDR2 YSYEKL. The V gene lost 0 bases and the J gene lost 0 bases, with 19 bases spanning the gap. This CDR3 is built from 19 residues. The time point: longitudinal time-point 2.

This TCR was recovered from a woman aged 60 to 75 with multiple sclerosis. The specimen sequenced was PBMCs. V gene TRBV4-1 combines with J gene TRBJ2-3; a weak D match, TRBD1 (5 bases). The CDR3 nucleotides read TGCGCCAGCAGCCAAGAAGATGCAGGGTTTACTATTAGCACAGATACGCAGTATTTT. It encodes CASSQEDAGFTISTDTQYF.